Below, 25 T cell receptor beta chains from the same sample are listed, as sequenced in a study of beta chain features in type 1 diabetes. As every portion of the isolated RNA was reverse transcribed, the sequencing read expressed TCRB transcripts. Assay: immunoSEQ multiplex PCR; the TCRdb copy retains only in-frame clones and omits some. The table lists roughly 290,000 clones, under 8.5% of them singletons. The specimen sequenced was central memory CD4+ T cells from blood. These receptors came from a young woman in good health.

This clone was seen a few times. The rearrangement joins TRBV27 to TRBJ1-5; D remains unclear. Germline V gives CDR1 MNHEY, CDR2 SMNVEV (reference sequence). V lost 5 bases and J lost 7, with 12 bases in between. This CDR3 is 13 amino acids long. This chain's CDR3 is CASSPWGGQPQHF. The CDR3 DNA follows: TGTGCCAGCAGTCCCTGGGGAGGACAGCCCCAGCATTTT.

About this clone itself: This may stem from a read error, because a much larger clone lies one nucleotide away. J is TRBJ1-5 and V is TRBV28, with unresolved D. The CDR3 extends over 11 amino acids. Between the trimmed V and J ends, which lost 5 bases and 6 bases, there was a span of 5 bases. Germline loops: CDR1 MDHEN, CDR2 SYDVKM. The CDR3 nucleotides are TGTGCCAGCAGTCACCTTCAGCCCCAGCATTTT. This gives the protein CASSHLQPQHF.

This clone was picked up a small number of times. Given a much more abundant clone one base away, this may be a read error. J is TRBJ2-1 and V is TRBV7-2, with 7 bases fitting TRBD1. This CDR3 contains 14 residues. The ends lost 5 bases at V and 3 bases at J; junction bases unmatched: 4. Looked up from germline, CDR1 is SGHTA and CDR2 is FQGNSA. The CDR3 DNA is TGTGCCAGCAGCCCGGGACAGATCTACAATGAGCAGTTCTTC. Its protein is CASSPGQIYNEQFF.

This chain uses TRBV5-1 with TRBJ1-1; D call uncertain. V lost 6 bases and J lost 0, with 15 bases in between. CDR1 and CDR2 from the germline V gene are SGHRS and YFSETQ. This CDR3 is 15 amino acids long. CDR3 residues: CASTEGYIVNTEAFF. DNA for the CDR3: TGCGCCAGCACGGAGGGATACATTGTGAACACTGAAGCTTTCTTT.

V gene TRBV11-1 combines with J gene TRBJ2-7; D is unclear. Trimming pared 5 bases from V and 3 bases from J, leaving 11 bases between. CDR1 is SGHAT and CDR2 is FQDESV in the germline V gene (reference sequence). This CDR3 has 13 amino acids. CDR3 loop: CASSIDGLYEQYF. The CDR3 DNA reads as TGTGCCAGCAGCATAGACGGTCTCTACGAGCAGTACTTC.

J is TRBJ2-7 and V is TRBV29-1, with a possible D match to TRBD2 (6 bases). Trimming took 7 bases from V and 5 from J, leaving 15 bases between them. The CDR3 runs to 12 residues. Germline CDR1 and CDR2: SQVTM and ANQGSEA. The CDR3 loop reads CSGGVGGHEQYF. The CDR3 bases are TGCAGCGGGGGGGTGGGCGGACACGAGCAGTACTTC.

This clone showed up just a few times. The chain couples TRBV11-3 to TRBJ2-5; either TRBD1 or TRBD2 may supply D (5 bases each). V lost 4 bases to trimming and J lost 7 bases, with 13 bases between them. CDR3 length: 13 amino acids. Germline V CDR1 and CDR2: SGHNT, YENEEA. CDR3 sequence (DNA): TGTGCCAGCAGCTCTTCGGGACCGTCGACCCAGTACTTC. Its protein product is CASSSSGPSTQYF.

Turning to this clone: This may come from a read error, since a much larger clone is one base off. The chain combines TRBV20-1 with TRBJ1-4, with D hard to call. The V and J ends lost 6 bases and 7 bases respectively, with 6 bases between them. The CDR3 is 10 residues long. Germline CDR1 is DFQATT and CDR2 is SNEGSKA (reference sequence). The CDR3 region has the DNA TGCAGTGCCCGAAGTGAAAAACTGTTTTTT. As protein: CSARSEKLFF.

V gene TRBV14 combines with J gene TRBJ2-5; D is perhaps TRBD2 (5 bases). The ends were cut back, 1 base at V and 5 bases at J, with 17 bases in the middle. Germline V gene lookup returns CDR1 SGHDN and CDR2 FVKESK. This CDR3 region has 16 residues. The CDR3 coding sequence is TGTGCCAGCAGCCAAGGGGATTGGCTAGCATTGGAGACCCAGTACTTC. Protein sequence: CASSQGDWLALETQYF.

This clone was detected a few times. The chain couples TRBV6-5 to TRBJ2-7, with 12 bases fitting TRBD2. This CDR3 contains 15 residues. V dropped 6 bases and J dropped 4; count of bases not matched to a gene: 7. CDR1 and CDR2 (germline): MNHEY, SVGAGI. CDR3 protein: CASSRTSGMSYEQYF. The DNA for the CDR3 is TGTGCCAGCAGCCGGACTAGCGGGATGAGTTACGAGCAGTACTTC.

This clone has a handful of counts. Possible read error: a much larger clone is one base away. The CDR3 is CASSTEGAQATGELFF. As DNA, the CDR3 is TGTGCCAGCAGCACCGAGGGGGCGCAGGCCACCGGGGAGCTGTTTTTT. The chain carries TRBV7-9 and TRBJ2-2; 7 bases line up with TRBD1. This CDR3 contains 16 residues. The J segment lost 4 bases and the V segment lost 5 bases, leaving 10 bases of the junction unmatched. Germline V gene sequence: CDR1 SEHNR, CDR2 FQNEAQ (reference sequence).

A few counts support this clone. The genes are TRBV5-1 and TRBJ2-1, with D hard to call. Germline CDR1 SGHRS, CDR2 YFSETQ. The CDR3 spans 15 residues. Trimming took 4 bases from V and 5 from J, leaving 16 bases between them. CDR3 DNA: TGCGCCAGCAGCCTTGAACAACCAGTCCACAATGAGCAGTTCTTC. This gives the protein CASSLEQPVHNEQFF.

Ten or more counts support this clone. The chain couples TRBV7-3 to TRBJ2-7, with D perhaps matching TRBD2 (6 bases). The CDR3 is 12 amino acids. The V gene lost 5 bases and the J gene lost 6 bases, with 11 bases spanning the gap. CDR1 and CDR2 (germline): SGHTA, FQGTGA. The CDR3 spells CASSPNGGEQYF. The CDR3 DNA sequence: TGTGCCAGCAGCCCTAACGGGGGCGAGCAGTACTTC.

This clone has more than one count but fewer than ten. The V call is TRBV10-3, the J call TRBJ1-1, with D maybe TRBD1 (6 bases). V lost 6 bases and J 0 bases, leaving 8 bases between the germline ends. CDR3 length: 13 amino acids. In germline, CDR1 is ENHRY, CDR2 SYGVKD. This CDR3 is CAIRAGVNTEAFF. The CDR3 nucleotides read TGTGCCATCAGGGCAGGGGTGAACACTGAAGCTTTCTTT.

This clone was seen a few times. CDR3 nucleotide sequence: TGTGCCAGCTGCTTCTTGGGGGATGCTCAGCCCCAGCATTTT. This sequence encodes CASCFLGDAQPQHF. The chain is built from TRBV2 and TRBJ1-5; perhaps TRBD1 as D (5 bases). The germline V and J ends were trimmed by 8 bases and 6 bases, with 17 bases remaining between them. Germline assignment: CDR1 SNHLY and CDR2 FYNNEI. The CDR3 runs to 14 residues.

This clone occurred a few times. The J gene is TRBJ1-4, the V gene TRBV6-1, with 9 positions matching TRBD1. V gave up 4 bases and J gave up 10 bases; unmatched junction bases: 7. This CDR3 has 14 amino acids. Germline loops: CDR1 MNHNS, CDR2 SASEGT. The CDR3 loop is CASSGGQGTGKLFF. As DNA, the CDR3 is TGTGCCAGCAGTGGAGGACAGGGGACTGGAAAACTGTTTTTT.

The chain is built from TRBV7-9 and TRBJ1-1, with TRBD1 as a possible D gene (5 bases). V gave up 10 bases and J gave up 6 bases, with 24 bases separating them. CDR1 and CDR2 (germline): SEHNR, FQNEAQ (reference sequence). The CDR3 contains 15 residues. CDR3 DNA sequence: TGTGCCACCGAAAAGGGACTCCGGGCGAGATCTGAAGCTTTCTTT. Translated, it gives CATEKGLRARSEAFF.

This chain uses TRBV28 with TRBJ2-2; no definite D call. V was trimmed by 6 bases and J by 0 bases, leaving 2 bases between them. Germline V gives CDR1 MDHEN, CDR2 SYDVKM. This CDR3 has 12 amino acids. As DNA, the CDR3 is TGTGCCAGCAGAACGAACACCGGGGAGCTGTTTTTT. Its protein is CASRTNTGELFF.

V is TRBV7-2 and J is TRBJ2-1, with 7 bases matching TRBD1. J lost 3 bases, V lost 3 bases, and 5 bases had no gene match. Germline-derived CDR1 and CDR2 are SGHTA and FQGNSA. There are 15 residues in the CDR3. In DNA, the CDR3 is TGTGCCAGCAGCTTTAGACAGGGTAACTACAATGAGCAGTTCTTC. Its translation: CASSFRQGNYNEQFF.

V and J are TRBV7-2 and TRBJ2-7; 7 bases map to TRBD2. The V and J ends lost 3 bases and 9 bases, in that order; junction bases with no gene match: 14. The CDR3 has 15 residues. Per germline, CDR1 SGHTA and CDR2 FQGNSA. The CDR3 spells CASSLVAGVRAVQYF. The CDR3 bases are TGTGCCAGCAGCTTGGTGGCGGGAGTTCGGGCGGTGCAGTACTTC.

This clone has at least ten counts. The chain has TRBV6-5 and TRBJ1-4; 8 bases map to TRBD1. Germline V CDR1 and CDR2: MNHEY, SVGAGI. The CDR3 runs to 15 residues. V was pared by 4 bases and J by 6 bases, with 7 bases of the junction left unmatched. The CDR3 DNA follows: TGTGCCAGCAGTTCGTCCGGGACAGGAGATGAAAAACTGTTTTTT. It is translated as CASSSSGTGDEKLFF.

This clone was observed a few times. The chain carries TRBV2 and TRBJ2-7; no firm D call. CDR1 and CDR2 from the germline V gene are SNHLY and FYNNEI. This CDR3 contains 14 residues. V was pared by 4 bases and J by 6 bases, with 16 bases between. CDR3 amino acids: CASSGVVGSGEQYF. The CDR3 bases are TGTGCCAGCAGTGGAGTCGTGGGTTCGGGCGAGCAGTACTTC.

The rearrangement links TRBV5-1 to TRBJ2-1; a possible D gene is TRBD2 (5 bases). The CDR3 has 14 amino acids. The ends were cut back, 0 bases at V and 9 bases at J, with 13 bases in the middle. CDR1 is SGHRS, CDR2 YFSETQ, per germline. The CDR3 region has the DNA TGCGCCAGCAGCTTGGCATTAGTAGGAGGTGAGCAGTTCTTC. Translating gives CASSLALVGGEQFF.

The chain joins TRBV15 to TRBJ1-1, with D perhaps TRBD1 (6 bases). This CDR3 comprises 13 residues. Deletions cut 0 bases from V and 8 bases from J, with 10 bases between. Germline values: CDR1 LNHNV, CDR2 YYDKDF (reference sequence). CDR3 bases: TGTGCCACCAGCAGAGAATCGACAGGAGAAGCTTTCTTT. Its protein product is CATSRESTGEAFF.

This clone has a handful of counts. The chain recombines TRBV18 with TRBJ2-7, with TRBD2 matching over 7 bases. The germline V gene encodes CDR1 KGHSH and CDR2 LQKENI. Trimming removed 3 bases from V and 2 bases from J; junction bases left unmatched: 7. The CDR3 extends over 15 amino acids. CDR3 DNA: TGTGCCAGCTCACCGGGACGGGAGGCTCCCTACGAGCAGTACTTC. Its protein is CASSPGREAPYEQYF.